Shown below are 21 T cell receptor beta chains from a single sample sequenced in a study of CD8 T cells in ankylosing spondylitis. No antigen has been identified for these receptors. TCRdb redid the calling of the 5' RACE reads with MiXCR, one entry per CDR3 protein. The data show around 770,000 distinct CDR3 sequences, with roughly 20% seen just once and around 20% held by the top ten. Findings of the study overall: Blood from ankylosing spondylitis patients appeared to carry a characteristic roughly 8-variant TCR beta motif.

The sample comprised blood, either unsorted or a sorted T cell fraction (not recorded which). The receptors here all came from a male donor with ankylosing spondylitis.

V usage is TRBV20-1 and J usage is TRBJ2-1; 9 nucleotides align to TRBD2. There are 15 residues in the CDR3. V shed 0 bases and J 4 bases; nucleotides not matched to a gene: 4. Germline CDR1 and CDR2: DFQATT and SNEGSKA (reference sequence). The CDR3 bases are TGCAGTGCTAGAGAAGGCCTAGCGGGGTACAATGAGCAGTTCTTC. Its protein is CSAREGLAGYNEQFF.

The chain carries TRBV5-1 and TRBJ2-1; no clear D. V lost 0 bases, J lost 7 bases, and 17 bases lay in between. Germline V gene sequence: CDR1 SGHRS, CDR2 YFSETQ. The CDR3 extends over 16 amino acids. The CDR3 DNA is TGCGCCAGCAGCTTGGAGGGCACCCTCGGGTGGAATGAGCAGTTCTTC. This gives the protein CASSLEGTLGWNEQFF. Combining the CDR3 with reference TRBV5-1 and TRBJ2-1 gives the whole variable domain KAGVTQTPRYLIKTRGQQVTLSCSPISGHRSVSWYQQTPGQGLQFLFEYFSETQRNKGNFPGRFSGRQFSNSRSEMNVSTLELGDSALYLCASSLEGTLGWNEQFFGPGTRLTVL.

This clonotype was observed a handful of times. This chain connects TRBV12-3 or TRBV12-4 to TRBJ1-1; D possibly corresponds to TRBD1 (5 bases). Trimming pared 6 bases from V and 2 bases from J, leaving 13 bases between. The CDR3 has 14 amino acids. As DNA, the CDR3 is TGTGCCAGCAGATTCGGGGCGAGTAACACTGAAGCTTTCTTT. Translation: CASRFGASNTEAFF.

The chain carries TRBV11-2 and TRBJ2-3; a weak D match, TRBD1 (6 bases). This CDR3 comprises 15 residues. Germline CDR1 and CDR2: SGHAT and FQNNGV. Deletions cut 3 bases from V and 1 base from J, with 11 bases between. DNA for the CDR3: TGTGCCAGCAGCTTTACAGGGTTTCGCACAGATACGCAGTATTTT. It specifies CASSFTGFRTDTQYF.

This clonotype was recorded a few times. The V call is TRBV25-1, the J call TRBJ2-3; 8 bases map to TRBD2. Trimming at V came to 5 bases and at J to 1 base, leaving 2 bases not matched to a gene. The CDR3 sequence is 14 residues long. Germline CDR1 reads MGHDK; CDR2 reads SYGVNS. CDR3 in DNA: TGTGCCAGCAGTAAGACTAGCGGCACAGATACGCAGTATTTT. This gives the protein CASSKTSGTDTQYF.

V gene TRBV20-1 combines with J gene TRBJ1-2; no clear D gene. The CDR3 runs 13 residues. V lost 4 bases, J lost 8 bases, and 17 bases lay in between. Looked up from germline, CDR1 is DFQATT and CDR2 is SNEGSKA (reference sequence). Here the CDR3 reads CSAIRGPTTGYTF. In DNA form, the CDR3 reads TGCAGTGCTATCCGCGGCCCGACCACCGGCTACACCTTC.

The genes are TRBV28 and TRBJ1-1; no reliable D call. Germline assignment: CDR1 MDHEN and CDR2 SYDVKM. V dropped 7 bases and J dropped 3 bases, with 15 bases sitting between them. This CDR3 is 14 amino acids long. This chain's CDR3 is CASTHGGWDTEAFF. In DNA, the CDR3 is TGTGCCAGCACCCACGGAGGGTGGGACACTGAAGCTTTCTTT.

The chain uses TRBV4-1 and TRBJ1-1; TRBD1 is a possible D gene (6 bases). The CDR3 spans 15 residues. Germline V gene lookup returns CDR1 MGHRA and CDR2 YSYEKL. V was cut by 2 bases and J by 0 bases, with 10 bases left in between. CDR3 sequence reads: CASSQRQALNTEAFF. CDR3 nucleotide sequence: TGCGCCAGCAGCCAACGACAGGCCCTGAACACTGAAGCTTTCTTT.

CDR3 sequence: CASSSTSGRLGTVDNEQFF. The CDR3 DNA reads as TGTGCCAGCAGCTCCACTAGCGGGAGGTTGGGGACCGTGGACAATGAGCAGTTCTTC. V and J are TRBV6-2 or TRBV6-3 and TRBJ2-1; 12 positions match TRBD2. Germline values: CDR1 MNHEY, CDR2 SVGEGT. V lost 6 bases, J lost 5 bases, and 17 bases stayed unmatched. The CDR3 sequence is 19 residues long.

The gene calls are TRBV5-6 and TRBJ2-3; a weak D match, TRBD2 (5 bases). Germline V CDR1 and CDR2: SGHDT, YYEEEE. The CDR3 spans 15 residues. Deletions cut 2 bases from V and 1 base from J, with 11 bases between. CDR3 loop: CASSFLSSRTDTQYF. The CDR3 coding sequence is TGTGCCAGCAGCTTTCTCTCTAGCCGCACAGATACGCAGTATTTT.

The chain recombines TRBV15 with TRBJ1-6, with D uncertain. Trimming shortened V by 0 bases and J by 8 bases, and 5 bases separated the two germline ends. Germline V lookup: CDR1 LNHNV, CDR2 YYDKDF (reference sequence). The CDR3 loop spans 13 amino acids. The chain's CDR3 is CATSRDVDSPLHF. In DNA form, the CDR3 reads TGTGCCACCAGCAGAGACGTCGATTCACCCCTCCACTTT.

The gene calls are TRBV18 and TRBJ2-5; TRBD2 agrees at 13 bases. V was pared by 6 bases and J by 4 bases, with 20 bases of the junction left unmatched. Germline V gene lookup returns CDR1 KGHSH and CDR2 LQKENI. This CDR3 spans 20 amino acids. CDR3 bases: TGTGCCAGCTCTCGCTCCAGGACTAGCGGGGGACTTCAAGGGTTAGAGACCCAGTACTTC. It specifies CASSRSRTSGGLQGLETQYF. The entire variable domain, with the rest obtained from reference TRBV18 and TRBJ2-5, is as follows: NAGVMQNPRHLVRRRGQEARLRCSPMKGHSHVYWYRQLPEEGLKFMVYLQKENIIDESGMPKERFSAEFPKEGPSILRIQQVVRGDSAAYFCASSRSRTSGGLQGLETQYFGPGTRLLVL.

The chain has TRBV29-1 and TRBJ1-1; no reliable D call. CDR1 is SQVTM and CDR2 is ANQGSEA in the germline V gene. V was clipped by 3 bases and J by 8 bases, with 10 bases between them. This CDR3 spans 11 amino acids. The CDR3 loop reads CSVDKSAEAFF. The CDR3 DNA reads TGCAGCGTTGACAAGTCGGCAGAAGCTTTCTTT.

CDR3 coding DNA: TGTGCCAGCAGCTGGTTACAGGCCACTGAAGCTTTCTTT. Protein: CASSWLQATEAFF. V and J are TRBV7-9 and TRBJ1-1; a possible D gene is TRBD1 (5 bases). CDR3 length: 13 amino acids. The ends were cut back, 4 bases at V and 4 bases at J, with 10 bases in the middle. Germline assignment: CDR1 SEHNR and CDR2 FQNEAQ (reference sequence).

This chain uses TRBV4-3 with TRBJ2-1; either TRBD1 or TRBD2 may fit D (5 bases each). CDR3 length equals 15 residues. Germline V gene lookup returns CDR1 LGHNA and CDR2 YSLEER. Trimming shortened V by 1 base and J by 9 bases, and 16 bases separated the two germline ends. DNA of the CDR3: TGCGCCAGCAGCCAAGCGGCGGAGTGGGGGATTGAGCAGTTCTTC. Translating gives CASSQAAEWGIEQFF.

This clonotype has just a few counts. This chain connects TRBV5-1 to TRBJ2-7, with D tentatively TRBD1 (5 bases). The germline V and J ends were trimmed by 2 bases and 9 bases, with 9 bases remaining between them. The CDR3 consists of 11 residues. In germline, CDR1 is SGHRS, CDR2 YFSETQ. The CDR3 reads CASSFRQTQYF. The CDR3 DNA follows: TGCGCCAGCAGCTTCCGACAGACGCAGTACTTC.

This clonotype has more than one count but fewer than ten. The chain couples TRBV7-6 to TRBJ2-1, with D perhaps matching TRBD2 (6 bases). There are 15 residues in the CDR3. Germline CDR1 SGHVS, CDR2 FNYEAQ. With 3 bases removed from V and 4 bases from J, the gap between germline ends came to 13 bases. The CDR3 sequence is CASSLVGEVYNEQFF. The CDR3 DNA sequence: TGTGCCAGCAGCTTGGTGGGGGAGGTATACAATGAGCAGTTCTTC.

This clonotype was counted only a few times. This chain joins TRBV18 and TRBJ2-7, with D unresolved. Germline lookup yields CDR1 KGHSH and CDR2 LQKENI. The CDR3 contains 16 residues. Trimming took off 2 bases at V and 2 bases at J, with 16 bases between the two ends. The CDR3 bases are TGTGCCAGCTCACCATCCAGGATGACTTTCACCTACGAGCAGTACTTC. This codes for CASSPSRMTFTYEQYF.

CDR3 sequence (DNA): TGCAGTGCTAGAGATGAAGTTAGCGGGAGATGGGACACCGGGGAGCTGTTTTTT. This translates into CSARDEVSGRWDTGELFF. This rearrangement joins TRBV20-1 to TRBJ2-2; TRBD2 aligns across 9 bases. CDR3 length: 18 residues. The germline V gene encodes CDR1 DFQATT and CDR2 SNEGSKA (reference sequence). V dropped 0 bases and J dropped 3; count of bases not matched to a gene: 11.

This rearrangement joins TRBV7-2 to TRBJ2-5; 7 nucleotides agree with TRBD1. This CDR3 has 16 residues. CDR1 SGHTA and CDR2 FQGNSA come from the germline V gene. V dropped 4 bases and J dropped 4; count of bases not matched to a gene: 12. DNA for the CDR3: TGTGCCAGCAGCTCGACGAAGGGGGCGATAATAGAGACCCAGTACTTC. Protein: CASSSTKGAIIETQYF. The full variable domain, with the rest looked up from reference TRBV7-2 and TRBJ2-5, is GAGVSQSPSNKVTEKGKDVELRCDPISGHTALYWYRQSLGQGLEFLIYFQGNSAPDKSGLPSDRFSAERTGGSVSTLTIQRTQQEDSAVYLCASSSTKGAIIETQYFGPGTRLLVL.

This clonotype has ten or more counts. The chain carries TRBV7-2 and TRBJ1-6, with 8 bases aligning to TRBD1. J was trimmed by 0 bases and V by 2 bases; bases with no gene match: 3. Germline loops: CDR1 SGHTA, CDR2 FQGNSA. The CDR3 consists of 17 residues. The CDR3 sequence: CASSLRTGPSYNSPLHF. The DNA for the CDR3 is TGTGCCAGCAGCTTAAGGACAGGGCCCTCCTATAATTCACCCCTCCACTTT.